This TCR beta chain was obtained from a study of T cell repertoires in cytomegalovirus infection. Study in general: Both recently identified HLA-C-restricted and well-studied HLA-B-restricted CMV epitopes were used in the study. Public TCR beta signatures were indicative of both CMV infection and a matching HLA type.

Study-wide findings and caveats: The ex vivo response was dominated by HLA-C-restricted CMV-specific TCR beta clonotypes. The cumulative frequency of public TCR beta families identified carriers of CMV plus the relevant HLA.

This clonotype was counted ten times or more. As yet, its antigen is unknown. TCRdb analysed the reads with MiXCR anew, one entry per CDR3 protein. Of some 500,000 distinct CDR3 sequences in the sample, around a third are singletons; the top ten hold roughly 15%. CDR3 length: 17 amino acids. J was trimmed by 4 bases and V by 4 bases; bases with no gene match: 11. Per germline, CDR1 SGHTA and CDR2 FQGNSA. This clonotype was sampled from a human donor in good health (CMV status not recorded). Some clones in this sample may be carry-over from other donors' samples. V is TRBV7-2 and J is TRBJ2-1; the match to TRBD2 covers 9 bases. Sequenced material: cultured PBMCs, taken from culture after CMV antigen stimulation. The CDR3 loop is CASSSLASGNVYNEQFF. CDR3 in DNA: TGTGCCAGCAGCTCCCTGGCTAGCGGGAACGTATACAATGAGCAGTTCTTC.